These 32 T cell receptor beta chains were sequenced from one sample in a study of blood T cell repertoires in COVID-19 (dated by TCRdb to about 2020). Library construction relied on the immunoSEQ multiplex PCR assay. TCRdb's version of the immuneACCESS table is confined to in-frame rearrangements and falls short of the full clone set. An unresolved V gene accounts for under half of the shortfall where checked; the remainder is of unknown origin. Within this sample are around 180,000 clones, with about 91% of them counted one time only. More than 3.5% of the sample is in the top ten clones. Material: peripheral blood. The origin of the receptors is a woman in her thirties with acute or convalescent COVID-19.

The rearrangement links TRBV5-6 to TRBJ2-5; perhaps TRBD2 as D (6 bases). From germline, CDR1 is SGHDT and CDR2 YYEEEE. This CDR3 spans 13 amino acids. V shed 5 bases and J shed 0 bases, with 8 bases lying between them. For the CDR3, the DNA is TGTGCCAGCAGTAGGGACTACCAAGAGACCCAGTACTTC. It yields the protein CASSRDYQETQYF.

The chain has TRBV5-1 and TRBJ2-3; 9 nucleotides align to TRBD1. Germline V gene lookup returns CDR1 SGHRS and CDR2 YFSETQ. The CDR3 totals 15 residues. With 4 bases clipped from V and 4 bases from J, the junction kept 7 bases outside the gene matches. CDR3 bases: TGCGCCAGCAGCGCCTGGGACAGGGTTTCAGATACGCAGTATTTT. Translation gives CASSAWDRVSDTQYF. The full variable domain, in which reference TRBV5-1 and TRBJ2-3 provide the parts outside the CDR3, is KAGVTQTPRYLIKTRGQQVTLSCSPISGHRSVSWYQQTPGQGLQFLFEYFSETQRNKGNFPGRFSGRQFSNSRSEMNVSTLELGDSALYLCASSAWDRVSDTQYFGPGTRLTVL.

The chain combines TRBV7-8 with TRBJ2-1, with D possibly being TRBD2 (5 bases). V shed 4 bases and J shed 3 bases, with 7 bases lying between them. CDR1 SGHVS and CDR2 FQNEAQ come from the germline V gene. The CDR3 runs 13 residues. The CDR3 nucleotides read TGTGCCAGCAGCTCCCGGGACTACAATGAGCAGTTCTTC. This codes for CASSSRDYNEQFF. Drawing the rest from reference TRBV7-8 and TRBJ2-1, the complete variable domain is GAGVSQSPRYKVAKRGQDVALRCDPISGHVSLFWYQQALGQGPEFLTYFQNEAQLDKSGLPSDRFFAERPEGSVSTLKIQRTQQEDSAVYLCASSSRDYNEQFFGPGTRLTVL.

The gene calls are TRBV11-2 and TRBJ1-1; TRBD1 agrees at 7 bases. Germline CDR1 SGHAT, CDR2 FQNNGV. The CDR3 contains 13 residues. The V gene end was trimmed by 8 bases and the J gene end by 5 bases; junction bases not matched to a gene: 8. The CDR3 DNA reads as TGTGCCAGCTCGACACAGGGGATGACTGAAGCTTTCTTT. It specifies CASSTQGMTEAFF.

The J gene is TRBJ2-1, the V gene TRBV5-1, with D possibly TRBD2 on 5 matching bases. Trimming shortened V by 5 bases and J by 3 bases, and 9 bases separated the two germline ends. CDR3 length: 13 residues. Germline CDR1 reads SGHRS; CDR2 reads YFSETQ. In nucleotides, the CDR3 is TGCGCCAGCAGTGTTGGACTCTACAATGAGCAGTTCTTC. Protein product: CASSVGLYNEQFF.

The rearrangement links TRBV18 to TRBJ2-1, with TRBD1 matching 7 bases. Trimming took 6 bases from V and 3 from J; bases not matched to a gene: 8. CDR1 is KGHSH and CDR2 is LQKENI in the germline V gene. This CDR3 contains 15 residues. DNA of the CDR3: TGTGCCAGCTCGCCCGGGACAGCGGACTACAATGAGCAGTTCTTC. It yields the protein CASSPGTADYNEQFF.

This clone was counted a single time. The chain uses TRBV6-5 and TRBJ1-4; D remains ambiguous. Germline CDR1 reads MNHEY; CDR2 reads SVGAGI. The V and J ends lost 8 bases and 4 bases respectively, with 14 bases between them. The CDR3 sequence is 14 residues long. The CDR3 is CASSRLTVNEKLFF. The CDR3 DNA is TGTGCCAGCTCTAGACTGACGGTTAATGAAAAACTGTTTTTT.

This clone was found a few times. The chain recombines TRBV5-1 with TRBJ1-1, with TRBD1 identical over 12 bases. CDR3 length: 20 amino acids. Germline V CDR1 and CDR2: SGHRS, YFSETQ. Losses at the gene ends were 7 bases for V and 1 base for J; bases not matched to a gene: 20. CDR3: CASPPWGQGARRGRNTEAFF. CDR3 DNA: TGCGCCAGCCCCCCCTGGGGACAGGGGGCCAGAAGGGGGAGGAACACTGAAGCTTTCTTT.

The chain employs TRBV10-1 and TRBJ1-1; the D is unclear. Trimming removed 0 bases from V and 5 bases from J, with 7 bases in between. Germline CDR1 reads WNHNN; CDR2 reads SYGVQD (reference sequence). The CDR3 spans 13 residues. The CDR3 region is CASSESPETEAFF. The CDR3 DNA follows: TGCGCCAGCAGTGAGTCCCCGGAGACTGAAGCTTTCTTT.

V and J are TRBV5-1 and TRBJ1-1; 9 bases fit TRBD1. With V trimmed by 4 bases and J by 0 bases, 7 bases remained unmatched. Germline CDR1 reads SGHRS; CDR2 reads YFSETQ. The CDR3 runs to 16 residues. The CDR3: CASSGGQGMVNTEAFF. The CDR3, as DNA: TGCGCCAGCAGCGGCGGACAGGGGATGGTGAACACTGAAGCTTTCTTT.

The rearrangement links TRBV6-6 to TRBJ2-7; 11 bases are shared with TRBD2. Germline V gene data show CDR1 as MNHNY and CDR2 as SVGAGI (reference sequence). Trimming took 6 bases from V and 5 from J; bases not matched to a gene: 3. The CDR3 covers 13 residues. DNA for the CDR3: TGTGCCAGCAGCGGACTAGCGGGCAACGAGCAGTACTTC. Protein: CASSGLAGNEQYF.

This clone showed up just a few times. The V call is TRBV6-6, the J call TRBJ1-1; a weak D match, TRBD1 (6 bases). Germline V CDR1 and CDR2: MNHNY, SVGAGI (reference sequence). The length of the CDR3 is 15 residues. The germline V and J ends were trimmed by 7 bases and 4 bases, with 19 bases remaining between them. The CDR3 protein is CASKAGGAWATEAFF. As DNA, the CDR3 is TGTGCCAGCAAGGCCGGGGGGGCCTGGGCCACTGAAGCTTTCTTT.

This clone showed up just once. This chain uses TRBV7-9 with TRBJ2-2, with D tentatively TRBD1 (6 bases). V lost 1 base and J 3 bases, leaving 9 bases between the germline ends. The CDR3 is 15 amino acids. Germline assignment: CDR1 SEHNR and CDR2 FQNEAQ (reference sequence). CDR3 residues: CASSLGDTHTGELFF. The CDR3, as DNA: TGTGCCAGCAGCTTAGGGGACACCCACACCGGGGAGCTGTTTTTT.

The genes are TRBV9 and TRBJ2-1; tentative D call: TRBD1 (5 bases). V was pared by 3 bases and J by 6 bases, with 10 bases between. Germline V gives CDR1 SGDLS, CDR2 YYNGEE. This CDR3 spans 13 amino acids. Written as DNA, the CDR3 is TGTGCCAGCAGCGAAGACAGCCTCAATGAGCAGTTCTTC. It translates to CASSEDSLNEQFF.

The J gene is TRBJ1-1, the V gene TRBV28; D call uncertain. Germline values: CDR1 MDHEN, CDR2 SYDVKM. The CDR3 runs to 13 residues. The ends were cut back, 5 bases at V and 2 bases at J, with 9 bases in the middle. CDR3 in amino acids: CASSPLDNTEAFF. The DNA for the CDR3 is TGTGCCAGCAGTCCACTCGATAACACTGAAGCTTTCTTT.

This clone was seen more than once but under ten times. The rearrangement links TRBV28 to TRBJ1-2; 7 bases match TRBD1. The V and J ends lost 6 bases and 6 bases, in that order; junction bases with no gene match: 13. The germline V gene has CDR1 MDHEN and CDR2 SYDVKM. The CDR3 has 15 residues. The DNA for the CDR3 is TGTGCCAGCAGACTCAGCGGGCTCAGGGGGGATGGCTACACCTTC. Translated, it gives CASRLSGLRGDGYTF.

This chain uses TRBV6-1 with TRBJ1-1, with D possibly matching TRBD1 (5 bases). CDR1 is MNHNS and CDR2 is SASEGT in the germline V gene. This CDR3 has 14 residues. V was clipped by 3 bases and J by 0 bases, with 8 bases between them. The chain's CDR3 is CASSDLGLNTEAFF. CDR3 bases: TGTGCCAGCAGTGATTTGGGGCTGAACACTGAAGCTTTCTTT.

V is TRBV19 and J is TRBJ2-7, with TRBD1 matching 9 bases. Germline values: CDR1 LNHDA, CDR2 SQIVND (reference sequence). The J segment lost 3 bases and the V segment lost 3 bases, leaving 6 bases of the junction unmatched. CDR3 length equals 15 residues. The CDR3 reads CASSIGTGPLYEQYF. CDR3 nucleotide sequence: TGTGCCAGTAGTATTGGGACAGGGCCCCTCTACGAGCAGTACTTC.

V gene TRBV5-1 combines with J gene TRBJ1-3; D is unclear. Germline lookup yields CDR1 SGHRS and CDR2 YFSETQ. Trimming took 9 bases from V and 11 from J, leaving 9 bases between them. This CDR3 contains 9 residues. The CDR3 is CATQEAIYF. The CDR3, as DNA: TGCGCCACCCAAGAGGCCATATATTTT.

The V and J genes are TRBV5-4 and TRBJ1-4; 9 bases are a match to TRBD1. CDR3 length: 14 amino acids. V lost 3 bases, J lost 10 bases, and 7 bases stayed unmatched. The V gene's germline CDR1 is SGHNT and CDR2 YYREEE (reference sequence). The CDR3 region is CASSSAGQGGKLFF. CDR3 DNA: TGTGCCAGCAGCTCCGCGGGACAGGGTGGAAAACTGTTTTTT.

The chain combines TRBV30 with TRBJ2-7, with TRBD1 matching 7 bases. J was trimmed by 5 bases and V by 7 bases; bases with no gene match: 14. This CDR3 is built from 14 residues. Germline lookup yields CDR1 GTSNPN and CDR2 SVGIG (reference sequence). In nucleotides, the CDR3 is TGTGCCTCTTCCACTTTGACAGGGTGGGACGAGCAGTACTTC. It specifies CASSTLTGWDEQYF. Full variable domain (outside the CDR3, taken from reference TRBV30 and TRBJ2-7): SQTIHQWPATLVQPVGSPLSLECTVEGTSNPNLYWYRQAAGRGLQLLFYSVGIGQISSEVPQNLSASRPQDRQFILSSKKLLLSDSGFYLCASSTLTGWDEQYFGPGTRLTVT.

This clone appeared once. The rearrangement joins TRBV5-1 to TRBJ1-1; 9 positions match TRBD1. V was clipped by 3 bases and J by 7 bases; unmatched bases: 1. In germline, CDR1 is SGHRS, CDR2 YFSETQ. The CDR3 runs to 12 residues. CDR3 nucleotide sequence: TGCGCCAGCAGCTGGGGACAGGGTGAAGCTTTCTTT. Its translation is CASSWGQGEAFF.

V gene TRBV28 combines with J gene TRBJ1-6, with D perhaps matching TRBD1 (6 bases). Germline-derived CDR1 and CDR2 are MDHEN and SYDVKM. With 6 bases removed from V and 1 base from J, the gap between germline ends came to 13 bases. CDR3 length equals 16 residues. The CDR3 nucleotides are TGTGCCAGCAGCCATCCGACAGGTTCCTATAATTCACCCCTCCACTTT. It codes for CASSHPTGSYNSPLHF.

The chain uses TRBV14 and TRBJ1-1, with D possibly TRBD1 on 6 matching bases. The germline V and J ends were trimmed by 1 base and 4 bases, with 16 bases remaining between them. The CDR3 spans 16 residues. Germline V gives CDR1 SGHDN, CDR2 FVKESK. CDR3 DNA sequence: TGTGCCAGCAGCCAAGGATGGGGGCGGGGGTCCACTGAAGCTTTCTTT. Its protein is CASSQGWGRGSTEAFF.

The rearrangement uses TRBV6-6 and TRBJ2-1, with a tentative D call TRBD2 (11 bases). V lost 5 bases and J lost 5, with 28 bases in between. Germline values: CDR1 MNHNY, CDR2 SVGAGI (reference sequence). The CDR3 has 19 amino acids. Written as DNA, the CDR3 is TGTGCCAGCAGTCTCCGGGACAGGGGTAGCGGGAGGGCCGACAATGAGCAGTTCTTC. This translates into CASSLRDRGSGRADNEQFF.

Written as DNA, the CDR3 is TGTGCCAGCAGCCCTACTAGCGGGAGGGCTCTCGAGCAGTACTTC. It translates to CASSPTSGRALEQYF. V is TRBV6-2 or TRBV6-3 and J is TRBJ2-7, with 13 nucleotides matching TRBD2. CDR1 is MNHEY, CDR2 SVGEGT, per germline. V lost 6 bases, J lost 6 bases, and 8 bases stayed unmatched. The CDR3 has 15 residues.

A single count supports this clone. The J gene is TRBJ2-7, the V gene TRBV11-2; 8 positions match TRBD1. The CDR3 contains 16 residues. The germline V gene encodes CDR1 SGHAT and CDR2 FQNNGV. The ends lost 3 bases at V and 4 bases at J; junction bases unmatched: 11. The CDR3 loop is CASSFRSQGAIYEQYF. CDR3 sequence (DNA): TGTGCCAGCAGCTTTCGGAGTCAGGGGGCTATTTACGAGCAGTACTTC.

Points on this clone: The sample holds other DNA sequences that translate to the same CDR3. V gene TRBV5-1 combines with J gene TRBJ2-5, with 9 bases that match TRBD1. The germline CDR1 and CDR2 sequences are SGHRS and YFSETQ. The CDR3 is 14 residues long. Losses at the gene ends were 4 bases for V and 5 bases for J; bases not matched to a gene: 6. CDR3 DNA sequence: TGCGCCAGCAGCGTACAGGGGGCCGGGGAGACCCAGTACTTC. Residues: CASSVQGAGETQYF.

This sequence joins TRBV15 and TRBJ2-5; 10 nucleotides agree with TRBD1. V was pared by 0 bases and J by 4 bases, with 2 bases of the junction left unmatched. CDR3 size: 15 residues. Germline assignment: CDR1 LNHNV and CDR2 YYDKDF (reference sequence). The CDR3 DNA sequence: TGTGCCACCAGCAGAGATGGGACAGGGGCAGAGACCCAGTACTTC. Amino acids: CATSRDGTGAETQYF.

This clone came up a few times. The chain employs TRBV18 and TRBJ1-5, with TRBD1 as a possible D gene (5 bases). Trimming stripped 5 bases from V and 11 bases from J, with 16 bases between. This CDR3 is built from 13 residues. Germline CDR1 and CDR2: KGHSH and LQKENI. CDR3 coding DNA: TGTGCCAGCTCAGGGGCAGAAATCGGGTCCCAGCATTTT. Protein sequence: CASSGAEIGSQHF. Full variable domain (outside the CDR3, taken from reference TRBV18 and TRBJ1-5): NAGVMQNPRHLVRRRGQEARLRCSPMKGHSHVYWYRQLPEEGLKFMVYLQKENIIDESGMPKERFSAEFPKEGPSILRIQQVVRGDSAAYFCASSGAEIGSQHFGDGTRLSIL.

CDR3 region: CASRGRQTHEKLFF. CDR3 nucleotides: TGTGCCAGCAGAGGTAGACAGACCCATGAAAAACTGTTTTTT. The chain employs TRBV28 and TRBJ1-4, with D perhaps matching TRBD1 (5 bases). Trimming pared 6 bases from V and 6 bases from J, leaving 14 bases between. CDR1 is MDHEN, CDR2 SYDVKM, per germline. CDR3 length equals 14 residues.

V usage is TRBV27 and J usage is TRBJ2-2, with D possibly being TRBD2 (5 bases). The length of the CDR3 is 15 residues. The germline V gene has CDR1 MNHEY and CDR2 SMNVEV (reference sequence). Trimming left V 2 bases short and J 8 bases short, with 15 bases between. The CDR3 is CASSLLGIVAGELFF. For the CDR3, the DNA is TGTGCCAGCAGTTTACTCGGTATCGTAGCGGGGGAGCTGTTTTTT.